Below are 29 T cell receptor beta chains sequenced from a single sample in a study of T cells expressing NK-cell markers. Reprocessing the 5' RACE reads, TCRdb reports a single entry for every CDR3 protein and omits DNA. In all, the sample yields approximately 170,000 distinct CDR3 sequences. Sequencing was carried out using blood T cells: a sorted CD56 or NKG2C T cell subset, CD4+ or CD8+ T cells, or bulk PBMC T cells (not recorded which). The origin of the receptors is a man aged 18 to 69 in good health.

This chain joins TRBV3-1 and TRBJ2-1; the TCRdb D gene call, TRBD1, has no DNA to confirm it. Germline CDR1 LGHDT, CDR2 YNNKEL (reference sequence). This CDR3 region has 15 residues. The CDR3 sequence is CASSSRDRPYNEQFF.

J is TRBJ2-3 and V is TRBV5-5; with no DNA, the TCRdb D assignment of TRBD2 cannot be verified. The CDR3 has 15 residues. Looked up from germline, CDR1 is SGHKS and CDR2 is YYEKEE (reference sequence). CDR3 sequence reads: CASSTGGHSADTQYF. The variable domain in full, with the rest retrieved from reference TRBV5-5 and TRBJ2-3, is DAGVTQSPTHLIKTRGQQVTLRCSPISGHKSVSWYQQVLGQGPQFIFQYYEKEERGRGNFPDRFSARQFPNYSSELNVNALLLGDSALYLCASSTGGHSADTQYFGPGTRLTVL.

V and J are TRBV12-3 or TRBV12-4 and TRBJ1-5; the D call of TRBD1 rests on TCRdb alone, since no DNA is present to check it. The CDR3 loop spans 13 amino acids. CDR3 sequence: CASSSTGYWPQHF.

CDR3 residues: CASSEKLGMNTEAFF. The chain employs TRBV2 and TRBJ1-1. Per the germline V gene, CDR1 is SNHLY and CDR2 is FYNNEI. The CDR3 is made up of 15 amino acids.

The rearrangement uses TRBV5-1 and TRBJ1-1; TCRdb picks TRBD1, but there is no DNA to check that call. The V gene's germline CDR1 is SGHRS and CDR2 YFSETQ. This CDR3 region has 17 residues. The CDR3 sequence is CASSLDPRTVTDTEAFF.

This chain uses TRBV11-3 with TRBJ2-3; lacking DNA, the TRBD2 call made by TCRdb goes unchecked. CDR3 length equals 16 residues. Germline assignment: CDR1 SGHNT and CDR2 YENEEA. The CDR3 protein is CASSPGLAGSADTQYF.

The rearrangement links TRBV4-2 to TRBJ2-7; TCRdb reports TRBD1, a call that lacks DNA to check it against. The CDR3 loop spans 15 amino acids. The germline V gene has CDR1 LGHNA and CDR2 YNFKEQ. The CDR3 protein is CASSLTTGKIDEQYF.

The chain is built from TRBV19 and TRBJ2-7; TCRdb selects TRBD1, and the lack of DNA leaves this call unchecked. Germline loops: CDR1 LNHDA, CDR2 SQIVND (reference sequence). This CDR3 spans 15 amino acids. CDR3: CASSIGAQGQREQYF.

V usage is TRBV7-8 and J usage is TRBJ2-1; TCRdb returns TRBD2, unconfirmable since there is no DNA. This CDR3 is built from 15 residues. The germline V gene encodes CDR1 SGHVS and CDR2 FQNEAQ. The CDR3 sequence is CASSLLGGGVNEQFF.

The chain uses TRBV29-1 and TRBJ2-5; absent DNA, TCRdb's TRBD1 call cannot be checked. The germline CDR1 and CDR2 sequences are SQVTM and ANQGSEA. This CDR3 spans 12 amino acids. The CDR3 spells CRGRQAQETQYF.

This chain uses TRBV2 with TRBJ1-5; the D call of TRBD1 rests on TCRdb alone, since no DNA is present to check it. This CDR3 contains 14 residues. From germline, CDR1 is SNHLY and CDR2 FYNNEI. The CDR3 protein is CASSDFRVEQPQHF.

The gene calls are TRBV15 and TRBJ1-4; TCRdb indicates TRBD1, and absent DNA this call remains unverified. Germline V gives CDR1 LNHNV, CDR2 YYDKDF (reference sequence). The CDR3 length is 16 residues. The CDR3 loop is CATSRDEGHLNEKLFF. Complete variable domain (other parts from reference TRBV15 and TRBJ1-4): DAMVIQNPRYQVTQFGKPVTLSCSQTLNHNVMYWYQQKSSQAPKLLFHYYDKDFNNEADTPDNFQSRRPNTSFCFLDIRSPGLGDTAMYLCATSRDEGHLNEKLFFGSGTQLSVL.

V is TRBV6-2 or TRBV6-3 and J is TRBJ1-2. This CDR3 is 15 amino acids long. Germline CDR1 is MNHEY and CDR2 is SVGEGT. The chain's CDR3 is CASSYGEDSNYGYTF.

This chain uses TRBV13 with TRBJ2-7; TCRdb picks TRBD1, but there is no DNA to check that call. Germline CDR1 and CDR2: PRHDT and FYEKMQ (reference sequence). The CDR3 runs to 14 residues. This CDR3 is CASSSGQGTYEQYF.

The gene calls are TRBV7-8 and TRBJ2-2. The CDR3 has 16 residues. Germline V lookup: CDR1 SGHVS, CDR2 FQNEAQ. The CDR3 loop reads CASSSRTIPNTGELFF.

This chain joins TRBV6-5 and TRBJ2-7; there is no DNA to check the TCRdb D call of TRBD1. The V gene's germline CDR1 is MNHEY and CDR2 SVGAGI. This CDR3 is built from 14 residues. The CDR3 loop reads CASSYLGQGHEQYF.

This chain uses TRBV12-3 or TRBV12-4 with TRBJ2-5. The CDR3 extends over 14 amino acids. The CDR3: CASSFNQQGETQYF.

CDR3 protein: CASSLGGPSYEQYF. The genes are TRBV5-4 and TRBJ2-7; TCRdb's D call, TRBD1, is unchecked because there is no DNA. Germline loops: CDR1 SGHNT, CDR2 YYREEE (reference sequence). CDR3 length: 14 residues.

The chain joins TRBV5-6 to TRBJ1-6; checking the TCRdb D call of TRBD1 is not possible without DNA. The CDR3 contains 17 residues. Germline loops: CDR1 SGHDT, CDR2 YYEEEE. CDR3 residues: CASSLAQGSSYNSPLHF.

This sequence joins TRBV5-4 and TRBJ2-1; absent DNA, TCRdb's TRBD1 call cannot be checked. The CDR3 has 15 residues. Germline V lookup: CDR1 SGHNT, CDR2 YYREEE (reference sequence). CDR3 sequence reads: CASSSRTGPYNEQFF.

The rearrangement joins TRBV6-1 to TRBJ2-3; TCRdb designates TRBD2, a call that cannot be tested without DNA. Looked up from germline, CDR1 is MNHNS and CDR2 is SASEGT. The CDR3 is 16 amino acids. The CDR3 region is CASYDGGVIGTDTQYF.

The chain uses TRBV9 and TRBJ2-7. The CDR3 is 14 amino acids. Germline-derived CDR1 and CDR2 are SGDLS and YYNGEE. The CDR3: CASSNNGVAYEQYF. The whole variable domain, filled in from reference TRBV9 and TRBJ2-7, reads DSGVTQTPKHLITATGQRVTLRCSPRSGDLSVYWYQQSLDQGLQFLIQYYNGEERAKGNILERFSAQQFPDLHSELNLSSLELGDSALYFCASSNNGVAYEQYFGPGTRLTVT.

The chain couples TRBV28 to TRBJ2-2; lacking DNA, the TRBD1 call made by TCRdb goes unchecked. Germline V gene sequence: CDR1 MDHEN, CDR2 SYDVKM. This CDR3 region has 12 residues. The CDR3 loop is CASTGETGELFF.

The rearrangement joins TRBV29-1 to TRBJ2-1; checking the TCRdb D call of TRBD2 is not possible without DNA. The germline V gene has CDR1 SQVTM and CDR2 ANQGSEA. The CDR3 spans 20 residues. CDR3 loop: CSVERKLGLAGGGGYNEQFF.

The CDR3 is CASSQELREETQYF. The V call is TRBV3-1, the J call TRBJ2-5; TCRdb's D call, TRBD2, is unchecked because there is no DNA. This CDR3 is 14 amino acids long. The germline V gene encodes CDR1 LGHDT and CDR2 YNNKEL (reference sequence).

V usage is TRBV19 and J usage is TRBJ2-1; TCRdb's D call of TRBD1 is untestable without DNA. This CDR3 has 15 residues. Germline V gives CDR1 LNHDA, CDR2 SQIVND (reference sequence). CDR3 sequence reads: CASSIKQGFNNEQFF.

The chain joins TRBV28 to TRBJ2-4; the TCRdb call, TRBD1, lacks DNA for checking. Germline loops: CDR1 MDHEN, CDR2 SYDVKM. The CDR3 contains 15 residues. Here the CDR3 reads CASSPLIRAKNIQYF. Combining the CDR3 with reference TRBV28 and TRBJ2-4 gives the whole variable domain DVKVTQSSRYLVKRTGEKVFLECVQDMDHENMFWYRQDPGLGLRLIYFSYDVKMKEKGDIPEGYSVSREKKERFSLILESASTNQTSMYLCASSPLIRAKNIQYFGAGTRLSVL.

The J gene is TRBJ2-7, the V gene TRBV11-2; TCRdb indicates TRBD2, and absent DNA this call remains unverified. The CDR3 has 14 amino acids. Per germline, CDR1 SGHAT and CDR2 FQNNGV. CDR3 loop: CASSLEGLDHEQYF.

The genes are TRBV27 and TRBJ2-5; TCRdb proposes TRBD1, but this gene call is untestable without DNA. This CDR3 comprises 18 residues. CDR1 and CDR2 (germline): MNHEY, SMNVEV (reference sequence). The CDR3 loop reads CASSSHPDSLKYQETQYF.